This T cell receptor beta chain was retrieved from a study of shared clonotypes between healthy human individuals. Study-wide background: Each donor's CD8 memory used one plate, CD8 naive two, each CD4 subset three.

Study outcomes and limitations: In contrast to clonotypes shared by all four donors, non-shared clonotypes had lower generation probabilities.

Researchers ran the assay at a deep level. The sorted-subset replicate PCRs were given about 210 ng DNA, which is 30,000 or so T cell genomes. Data came from immunoSEQ multiplex PCR; TCRdb stores just in-frame clones and leaves some out. The sample carries roughly 810,000 clones, about 96% recorded once. A remark on this clone: Antigen unknown.

Selected positively for CCR7 and CD45RO-negative, naive CD8 cells excluded terminally differentiated effector memory CD45RA+ cells. Germline V gives CDR1 MNHEY, CDR2 SVGAGI. Trimming stripped 0 bases from V and 7 bases from J, with 10 bases between. This CDR3 region has 13 residues. The source of this sequence is a man aged 25-45 years in good health. The J gene is TRBJ2-7, the V gene TRBV6-5; tentative D call: TRBD1 (6 bases). Input material: naive CD8+ T cells sorted from blood. The CDR3 nucleotides are TGTGCCAGCAGTTACTCACACAGGGCTGAGCAGTACTTC. Translation: CASSYSHRAEQYF.